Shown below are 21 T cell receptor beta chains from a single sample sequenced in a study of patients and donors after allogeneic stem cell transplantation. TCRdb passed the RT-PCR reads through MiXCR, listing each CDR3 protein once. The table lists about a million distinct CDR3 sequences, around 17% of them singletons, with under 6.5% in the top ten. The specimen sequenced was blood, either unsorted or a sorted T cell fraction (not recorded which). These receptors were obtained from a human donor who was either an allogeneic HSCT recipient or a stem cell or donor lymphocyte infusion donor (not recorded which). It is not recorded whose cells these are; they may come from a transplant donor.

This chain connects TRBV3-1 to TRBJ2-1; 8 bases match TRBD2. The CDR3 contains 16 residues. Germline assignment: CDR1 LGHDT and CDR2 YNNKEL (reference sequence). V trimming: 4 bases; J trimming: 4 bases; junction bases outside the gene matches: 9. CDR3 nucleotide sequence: TGTGCCAGCAGCCGACGGACTAGCACCCGATACAATGAGCAGTTCTTC. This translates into CASSRRTSTRYNEQFF.

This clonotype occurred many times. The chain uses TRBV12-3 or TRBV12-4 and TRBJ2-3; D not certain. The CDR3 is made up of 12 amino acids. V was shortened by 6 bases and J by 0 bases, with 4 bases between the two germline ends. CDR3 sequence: CASRPSTDTQYF. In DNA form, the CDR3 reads TGTGCCAGCAGACCTAGCACAGATACGCAGTATTTT.

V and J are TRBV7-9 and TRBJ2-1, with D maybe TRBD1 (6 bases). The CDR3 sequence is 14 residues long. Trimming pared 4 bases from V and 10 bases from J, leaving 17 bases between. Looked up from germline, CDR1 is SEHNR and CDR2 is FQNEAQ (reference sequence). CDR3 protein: CASSSSLGAGEQFF. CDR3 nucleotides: TGTGCCAGCAGCTCCTCGTTGGGGGCAGGGGAGCAGTTCTTC.

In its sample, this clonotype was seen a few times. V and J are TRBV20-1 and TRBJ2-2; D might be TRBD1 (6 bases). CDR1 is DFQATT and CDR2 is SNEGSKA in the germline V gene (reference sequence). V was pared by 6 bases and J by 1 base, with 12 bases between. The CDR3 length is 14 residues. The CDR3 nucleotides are TGCAGTGCGAGGACAGTAAGGAACACCGGGGAGCTGTTTTTT. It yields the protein CSARTVRNTGELFF.

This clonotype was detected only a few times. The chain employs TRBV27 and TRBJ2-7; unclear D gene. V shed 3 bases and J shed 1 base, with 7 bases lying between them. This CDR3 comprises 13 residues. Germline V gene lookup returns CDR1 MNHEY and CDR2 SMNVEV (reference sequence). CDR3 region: CASSFSLSYEQYF. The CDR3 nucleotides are TGTGCCAGCAGTTTCTCGTTATCCTACGAGCAGTACTTC.

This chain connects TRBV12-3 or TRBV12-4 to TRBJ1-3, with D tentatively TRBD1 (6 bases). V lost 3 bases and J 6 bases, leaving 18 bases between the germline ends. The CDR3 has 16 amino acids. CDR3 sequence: CASSFRGGRVANTIYF. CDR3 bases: TGTGCCAGCAGTTTCCGTGGGGGGCGGGTGGCAAACACCATATATTTT.

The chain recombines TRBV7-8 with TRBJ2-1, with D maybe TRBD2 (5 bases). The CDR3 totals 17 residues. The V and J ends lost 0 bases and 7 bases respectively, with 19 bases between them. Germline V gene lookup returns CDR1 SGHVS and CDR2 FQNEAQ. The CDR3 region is CASSLALSGFFSNEQFF. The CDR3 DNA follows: TGTGCCAGCAGCTTAGCGCTTTCGGGGTTTTTTTCTAATGAGCAGTTCTTC.

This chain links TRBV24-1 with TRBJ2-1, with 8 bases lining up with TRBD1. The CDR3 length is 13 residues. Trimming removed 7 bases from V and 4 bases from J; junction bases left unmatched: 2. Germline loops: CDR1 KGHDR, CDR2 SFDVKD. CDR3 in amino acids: CATRRTGYNEQFF. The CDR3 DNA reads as TGTGCCACCAGGAGGACAGGGTACAATGAGCAGTTCTTC.

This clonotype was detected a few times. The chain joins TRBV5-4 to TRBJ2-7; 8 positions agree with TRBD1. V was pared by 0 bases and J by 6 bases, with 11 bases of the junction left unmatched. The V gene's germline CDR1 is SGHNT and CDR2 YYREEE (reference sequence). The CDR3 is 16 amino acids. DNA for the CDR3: TGTGCCAGCAGCTTGGACACACAGGGGGTTGGGAGCGAGCAGTACTTC. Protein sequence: CASSLDTQGVGSEQYF.

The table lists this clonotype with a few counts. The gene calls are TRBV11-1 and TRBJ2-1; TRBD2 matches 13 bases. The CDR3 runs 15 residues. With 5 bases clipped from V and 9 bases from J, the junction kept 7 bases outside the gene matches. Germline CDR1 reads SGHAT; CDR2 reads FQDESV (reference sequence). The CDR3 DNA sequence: TGTGCCAGCAGCCCACTAGCGGGGGGGCTTGGTGAGCAGTTCTTC. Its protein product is CASSPLAGGLGEQFF.

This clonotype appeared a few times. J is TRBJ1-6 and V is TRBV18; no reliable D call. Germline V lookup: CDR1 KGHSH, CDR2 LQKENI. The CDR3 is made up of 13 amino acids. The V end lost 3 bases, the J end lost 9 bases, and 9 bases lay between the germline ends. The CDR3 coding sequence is TGTGCCAGCTCACCCGACGTCATTTCACCCCTCCACTTT. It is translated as CASSPDVISPLHF.

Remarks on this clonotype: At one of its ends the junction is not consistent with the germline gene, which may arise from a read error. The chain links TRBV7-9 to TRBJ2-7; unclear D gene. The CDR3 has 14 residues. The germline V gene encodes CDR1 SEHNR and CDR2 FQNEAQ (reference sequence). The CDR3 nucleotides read TGTGCCAGCACCTTAGAGGCGGACTCCTACGAGCAGTACTTC. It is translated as CASTLEADSYEQYF.

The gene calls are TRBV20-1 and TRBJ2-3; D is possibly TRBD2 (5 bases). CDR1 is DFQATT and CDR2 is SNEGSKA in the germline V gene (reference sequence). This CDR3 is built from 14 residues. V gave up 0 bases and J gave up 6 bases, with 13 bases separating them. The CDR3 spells CSARDVEAWDTQYF. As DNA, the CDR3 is TGCAGTGCTAGAGATGTGGAGGCGTGGGATACGCAGTATTTT.

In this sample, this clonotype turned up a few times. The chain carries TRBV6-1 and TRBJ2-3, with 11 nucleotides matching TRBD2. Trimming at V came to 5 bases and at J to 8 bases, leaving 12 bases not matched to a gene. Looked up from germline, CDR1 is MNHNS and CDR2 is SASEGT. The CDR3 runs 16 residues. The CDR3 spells CASSLSLAGGQGTQYF. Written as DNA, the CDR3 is TGTGCCAGCAGTCTATCTCTAGCGGGGGGCCAGGGTACGCAGTATTTT.

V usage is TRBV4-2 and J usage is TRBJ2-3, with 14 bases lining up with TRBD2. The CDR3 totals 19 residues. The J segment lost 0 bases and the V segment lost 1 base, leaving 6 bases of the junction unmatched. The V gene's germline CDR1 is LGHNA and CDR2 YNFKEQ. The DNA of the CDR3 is TGTGCCAGCAGCCAAGTGCTCGGGACTAGCGGGAGTAGCACAGATACGCAGTATTTT. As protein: CASSQVLGTSGSSTDTQYF.

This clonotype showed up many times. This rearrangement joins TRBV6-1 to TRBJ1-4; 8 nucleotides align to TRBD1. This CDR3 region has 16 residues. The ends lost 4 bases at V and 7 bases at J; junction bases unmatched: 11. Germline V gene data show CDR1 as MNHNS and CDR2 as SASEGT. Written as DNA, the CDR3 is TGTGCCAGCAGTGGATCGACAGGGGTCCGCGGTGAAAAACTGTTTTTT. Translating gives CASSGSTGVRGEKLFF.

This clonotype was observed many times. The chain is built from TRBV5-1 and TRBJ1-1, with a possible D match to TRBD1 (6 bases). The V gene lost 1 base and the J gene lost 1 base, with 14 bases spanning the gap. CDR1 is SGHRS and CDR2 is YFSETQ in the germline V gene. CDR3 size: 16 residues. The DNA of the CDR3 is TGCGCCAGCAGCTTGTCGGGGGGCGACCCGAACACTGAAGCTTTCTTT. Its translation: CASSLSGGDPNTEAFF. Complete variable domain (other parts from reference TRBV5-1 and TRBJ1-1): KAGVTQTPRYLIKTRGQQVTLSCSPISGHRSVSWYQQTPGQGLQFLFEYFSETQRNKGNFPGRFSGRQFSNSRSEMNVSTLELGDSALYLCASSLSGGDPNTEAFFGQGTRLTVV.

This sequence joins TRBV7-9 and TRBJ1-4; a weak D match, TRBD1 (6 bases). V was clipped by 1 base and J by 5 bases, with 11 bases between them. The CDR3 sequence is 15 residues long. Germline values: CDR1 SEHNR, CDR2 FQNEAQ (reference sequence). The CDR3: CASSLVDRPNEKLFF. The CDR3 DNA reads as TGTGCCAGCAGCTTAGTTGACAGGCCAAATGAAAAACTGTTTTTT.

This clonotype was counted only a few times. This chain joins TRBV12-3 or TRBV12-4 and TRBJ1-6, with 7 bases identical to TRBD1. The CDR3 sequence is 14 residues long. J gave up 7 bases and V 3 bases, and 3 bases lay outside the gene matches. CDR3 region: CASSFDRENSPLHF. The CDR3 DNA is TGTGCCAGCAGTTTTGACAGGGAAAATTCACCCCTCCACTTT.

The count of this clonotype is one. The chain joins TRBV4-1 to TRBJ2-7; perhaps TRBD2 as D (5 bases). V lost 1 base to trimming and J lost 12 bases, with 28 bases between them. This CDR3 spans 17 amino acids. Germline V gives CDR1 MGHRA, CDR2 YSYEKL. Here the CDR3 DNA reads TGCGCCAGCAGCCAAGTGGCGCTGGCTAGCCCTAATGCTGGGCCGTACTTC. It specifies CASSQVALASPNAGPYF.

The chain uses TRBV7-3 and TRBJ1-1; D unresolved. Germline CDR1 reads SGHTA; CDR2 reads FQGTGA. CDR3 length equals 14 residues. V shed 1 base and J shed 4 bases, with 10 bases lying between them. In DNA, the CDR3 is TGTGCCAGCAGCTTAAGTGGCAGTAGCACTGAAGCTTTCTTT. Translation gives CASSLSGSSTEAFF.